Sequencing of this T cell receptor beta chain was carried out in a study of shared clonotypes between healthy human individuals. Overall study: A couple of women and a few men aged 18 to 49 served as donors. CD4 naive and CD4 memory each took three plates per donor, while CD8 naive took two and CD8 memory one.

CD45RO-negative cells were positively selected for CCR7, leaving out terminally differentiated effector memory CD45RA+ cells. In its sample, this clone was seen once. Profiled with immunoSEQ multiplex PCR; TCRdb holds only in-frame clones, not every one. The repertoire holds about 2 million clones, with just under 95% as singletons. The receptor's source is a man aged 18 to 30 in good health. The sequenced sample consisted of naive CD8+ T cells sorted from blood.

The CDR3 loop is CASTPTENTGELFF. CDR3 coding DNA: TGTGCCAGTACCCCGACAGAGAACACCGGGGAGCTGTTTTTT. The chain couples TRBV19 to TRBJ2-2, with D possibly TRBD1 on 5 matching bases. CDR1 and CDR2 (germline): LNHDA, SQIVND (reference sequence). V was trimmed by 7 bases and J by 1 base, leaving 10 bases between them. The CDR3 is 14 amino acids.